This TCR beta chain was retrieved from a study of T-cell memory formation after mild COVID-19. Study overall: Largely donor-specific sequence clusters came from a couple of donors.

In TCRdb, the 5' RACE reads were re-called with MiXCR into one record per CDR3 protein. This sample has 400,000 to 550,000 distinct CDR3 sequences; around 27% occur once, and the top ten carry about an eighth. Germline V gene sequence: CDR1 SQVTM, CDR2 ANQGSEA. The CDR3 runs to 13 residues. Trimming cost V 4 bases and J 5 bases, with 14 bases left between them. Study findings and constraints: Largely, contracting CD4+ clones fell within CM and EM, and contracting CD8+ clones within EMRA. Within pre-infection memory, some responding clones were found, suggesting cross-reactive memory joined.

With regard to this clonotype: Its cognate antigen is unknown.

The source material was PBMCs or a T cell subset sorted from them (not recorded which). The V call is TRBV29-1, the J call TRBJ2-5, with D maybe TRBD1 (7 bases). The receptor was isolated from an adult woman who had mild COVID-19 (a few samples of this study predate the infection). Cell type and time point are not known. This chain's CDR3 is CSVGQGGGETQYF. CDR3 DNA: TGCAGCGTTGGACAGGGAGGTGGGGAGACCCAGTACTTC.